This is a list of T cell receptor beta chains from one sample in a study of beta chain features in type 1 diabetes. Profiling relied on immunoSEQ multiplex PCR, and the TCRdb table lists in-frame clones only, not all of them. The sample lists 600,000 to 750,000 clones; around an eighth were seen once. Material for sequencing was naive CD4+ T cells from blood. These receptors came from a man aged 25-40 years with type 1 diabetes. The CDR3 runs from the conserved cysteine through the conserved F or W. A D gene is named only where the DNA matches it firmly. Clone size is stated in some rows and not others, as once, few, many or a class when expanded.

D gene: TRBD1; clone size: few; J gene: TRBJ2-4; V gene: TRBV6-6; CDR3 protein: CASSQDRAKNIQYF; CDR3 DNA: TGTGCCAGCAGTCAGGACAGGGCCAAAAACATTCAGTACTTC
D gene: TRBD1; clone size: NA; J gene: TRBJ2-3; V gene: TRBV5-6; CDR3 protein: CASSLRGTGTTDTQYF; CDR3 DNA: TGTGCCAGCAGCTTGAGGGGGACAGGAACCACAGATACGCAGTATTTT
D gene: NA; clone size: NA; J gene: TRBJ2-7; V gene: TRBV4-2; CDR3 protein: CASSQGQVGYEQYF; CDR3 DNA: TGTGCCAGCAGCCAAGGACAGGTTGGCTACGAGCAGTACTTC
D gene: TRBD2; clone size: NA; J gene: TRBJ2-2; V gene: TRBV5-1; CDR3 protein: CASSSTSGYAGELFF; CDR3 DNA: TGCGCCAGCAGCTCTACTAGCGGGTACGCCGGGGAGCTGTTTTTT
D gene: NA; clone size: NA; J gene: TRBJ1-5; V gene: TRBV7-9; CDR3 protein: CASSLAGDQPQHF; CDR3 DNA: TGTGCCAGCAGCTTGGCAGGGGATCAGCCCCAGCATTTT
D gene: NA; clone size: NA; J gene: TRBJ1-5; V gene: TRBV5-5; CDR3 protein: CASSRSGANQPQHF; CDR3 DNA: TGTGCCAGCAGCCGCTCAGGGGCCAATCAGCCCCAGCATTTT
D gene: NA; clone size: NA; J gene: TRBJ1-2; V gene: TRBV9; CDR3 protein: CASSMGSRDGYTF; CDR3 DNA: TGTGCCAGCAGCATGGGGAGCAGGGATGGCTACACCTTC
D gene: NA; clone size: NA; J gene: TRBJ1-2; V gene: TRBV30; CDR3 protein: CAWSFLQVNYGYTF; CDR3 DNA: TGTGCCTGGAGTTTCCTACAGGTTAACTATGGCTACACCTTC
D gene: TRBD1; clone size: NA; J gene: TRBJ2-7; V gene: TRBV9; CDR3 protein: CASSVSGTGSYEQYF; CDR3 DNA: TGTGCCAGCAGCGTCTCCGGGACAGGGTCCTACGAGCAGTACTTC
D gene: NA; clone size: few; J gene: TRBJ1-2; V gene: TRBV5-6; CDR3 protein: CASTWQGRWNYGYTF; CDR3 DNA: TGTGCCAGCACCTGGCAAGGGAGATGGAACTATGGCTACACCTTC